The 7 T cell receptor beta chains reported below all come from one sample, sequenced in a study of shared clonotypes between healthy human individuals. Only in-frame clones appear in the TCRdb table, and some are missing; sequencing was by immunoSEQ multiplex PCR. The sample records roughly 810,000 clones, around 96% being singletons. CD45RO-negative CD8 cells positively selected for CCR7 made up the naive population, which excluded terminally differentiated effector memory CD45RA+ cells. Input material: naive CD8+ T cells sorted from blood. The receptors were sampled from a man aged 30-40 years in good health.

The genes are TRBV18 and TRBJ2-3; D call uncertain. V was pared by 5 bases and J by 4 bases, with 19 bases between. Per germline, CDR1 KGHSH and CDR2 LQKENI. The CDR3 has 16 amino acids. DNA for the CDR3: TGTGCCAGCTCAGCTATAATCGGATTAAAGGCAGATACGCAGTATTTT. Amino acid sequence: CASSAIIGLKADTQYF.

The J gene is TRBJ2-2, the V gene TRBV5-6; the match to TRBD2 covers 8 bases. After removal of 2 bases from V and 6 bases from J, the junction contained 12 bases not matched to a gene. CDR1 is SGHDT and CDR2 is YYEEEE in the germline V gene. This CDR3 has 17 residues. In DNA, the CDR3 is TGTGCCAGCAGCTTAGAGGGGGTAGCGGGATATGCCGGGGAGCTGTTTTTT. It specifies CASSLEGVAGYAGELFF.

This clone was seen once. The chain combines TRBV7-3 with TRBJ2-3; D is unclear. Germline V CDR1 and CDR2: SGHTA, FQGTGA. V gave up 0 bases and J gave up 3 bases, with 7 bases separating them. The CDR3 consists of 14 residues. The CDR3 coding sequence is TGTGCCAGCAGCTTAACCGGTTATACAGATACGCAGTATTTT. Translating it yields CASSLTGYTDTQYF.

The chain joins TRBV13 to TRBJ2-2; 7 nucleotides align to TRBD2. Germline CDR1 and CDR2: PRHDT and FYEKMQ (reference sequence). This CDR3 is 16 amino acids long. With 5 bases clipped from V and 1 base from J, the junction kept 7 bases outside the gene matches. Written as DNA, the CDR3 is TGTGCCAGCAGCCCCCGGACTAGGCTGAACACCGGGGAGCTGTTTTTT. Its translation is CASSPRTRLNTGELFF.

The chain has TRBV19 and TRBJ2-7; D is ambiguous. Trimming removed 3 bases at V and 3 bases at J, with 12 bases between. The CDR3 spans 14 residues. Germline-derived CDR1 and CDR2 are LNHDA and SQIVND (reference sequence). The CDR3 sequence: CASSIVAGNYEQYF. The CDR3 coding sequence is TGTGCCAGTAGTATCGTCGCAGGAAACTACGAGCAGTACTTC.

The chain uses TRBV2 and TRBJ2-7; D call uncertain. V lost 8 bases and J 6 bases, leaving 11 bases between the germline ends. The CDR3 runs 11 residues. Germline V lookup: CDR1 SNHLY, CDR2 FYNNEI. Here the CDR3 DNA reads TGTGCCAGCCTGGCCAGTTCCGAGCAGTACTTC. Translated, it gives CASLASSEQYF.

A remark on this clone: Other DNA sequences from this sample encode an identical CDR3 as well. The gene calls are TRBV15 and TRBJ2-7, with 11 bases matching TRBD1. The CDR3 has 14 residues. CDR1 and CDR2 from the germline V gene are LNHNV and YYDKDF (reference sequence). Losses at the gene ends were 3 bases for V and 2 bases for J; bases not matched to a gene: 0. DNA of the CDR3: TGTGCCACCAGCAGGGGACAGGGGGCCTACGAGCAGTACTTC. Translation gives CATSRGQGAYEQYF.